The 22 T cell receptor beta chains below all came from one sample that was sequenced in a study of shared clonotypes between healthy human individuals. Libraries were prepared by immunoSEQ multiplex PCR; TCRdb keeps only in-frame clonotypes and omits some of them. Of roughly 2.6 million clones listed, around nine tenths are singletons. Sequenced input: naive CD4+ T cells sorted from blood. The subset: CD45RA+ positively selected. The receptors derive from a man aged 18-30 years in good health.

This clone is a singleton in its sample. The V and J genes are TRBV6-6 and TRBJ1-3; TRBD1 agrees at 11 bases. This CDR3 region has 13 residues. The junction had 1 base not matched to a gene; V was cut back by 5 bases and J by 7 bases. Germline V gene lookup returns CDR1 MNHNY and CDR2 SVGAGI (reference sequence). The CDR3 DNA follows: TGTGCCAGCAGTGGGACAGGGGGGAACACCATATATTTT. It yields the protein CASSGTGGNTIYF.

The CDR3 bases are TGTGCCAGCAGTTGGACAGGGGGTAGCACTGAAGCTTTCTTT. Amino acids: CASSWTGGSTEAFF. V is TRBV6-5 and J is TRBJ1-1; 10 bases are a match to TRBD1. Germline CDR1 and CDR2: MNHEY and SVGAGI. The CDR3 is 14 amino acids. Losses at the gene ends were 4 bases for V and 4 bases for J; bases not matched to a gene: 3.

The chain links TRBV12-5 to TRBJ2-2, with D perhaps matching TRBD1 (6 bases). CDR3 length equals 15 residues. CDR1 and CDR2 (germline): LGHNT, FRNRAP. With 5 bases removed from V and 4 bases from J, the gap between germline ends came to 14 bases. This chain's CDR3 is CASGLTGHFTGELFF. The CDR3 DNA follows: TGTGCTAGTGGTCTAACGGGACACTTCACCGGGGAGCTGTTTTTT.

This rearrangement joins TRBV7-9 to TRBJ2-7, with TRBD1 matching over 8 bases. Germline V gene sequence: CDR1 SEHNR, CDR2 FQNEAQ (reference sequence). Germline trimming cut 1 base from V and 5 bases from J; bases unmatched to any gene: 4. This CDR3 spans 14 amino acids. For the CDR3, the DNA is TGTGCCAGCAGCTTAGGGACAGGGCAAAACGAGCAGTACTTC. This translates into CASSLGTGQNEQYF.

Here the CDR3 DNA reads TGTGCCAGCAGCCCACCCGGGACCGTTGCCTACGAGCAGTACTTC. It encodes CASSPPGTVAYEQYF. The chain uses TRBV5-6 and TRBJ2-7; D is perhaps TRBD1 or TRBD2 (5 bases each). Trimming removed 4 bases at V and 2 bases at J, with 16 bases between. CDR1 and CDR2 from the germline V gene are SGHDT and YYEEEE. The CDR3 spans 15 residues.

The chain uses TRBV7-8 and TRBJ2-2, with 9 bases fitting TRBD1. V was clipped by 2 bases and J by 4 bases; unmatched bases: 17. Germline assignment: CDR1 SGHVS and CDR2 FQNEAQ. This CDR3 contains 20 residues. The CDR3 coding sequence is TGTGCCAGCAGCTTAAAAAGGGGGACAGGGCCATCGATTTCCACCGGGGAGCTGTTTTTT. It specifies CASSLKRGTGPSISTGELFF. Filled out from reference TRBV7-8 and TRBJ2-2, the complete variable domain reads GAGVSQSPRYKVAKRGQDVALRCDPISGHVSLFWYQQALGQGPEFLTYFQNEAQLDKSGLPSDRFFAERPEGSVSTLKIQRTQQEDSAVYLCASSLKRGTGPSISTGELFFGEGSRLTVL.

This chain connects TRBV11-2 to TRBJ2-1; 11 bases align to TRBD2. This CDR3 contains 18 residues. Germline V gene lookup returns CDR1 SGHAT and CDR2 FQNNGV. V lost 3 bases and J lost 8; bases outside the gene matches: 15. CDR3 protein: CASSFRFGGTSGRDEQFF. The DNA for the CDR3 is TGTGCCAGCAGCTTTCGGTTCGGAGGGACTAGCGGTCGGGATGAGCAGTTCTTC. Combining the CDR3 with reference TRBV11-2 and TRBJ2-1 gives the whole variable domain EAGVAQSPRYKIIEKRQSVAFWCNPISGHATLYWYQQILGQGPKLLIQFQNNGVVDDSQLPKDRFSAERLKGVDSTLKIQPAKLEDSAVYLCASSFRFGGTSGRDEQFFGPGTRLTVL.

The rearrangement links TRBV7-2 to TRBJ2-1; weak D call: TRBD2 (7 bases). CDR1 SGHTA and CDR2 FQGNSA come from the germline V gene. V gave up 7 bases and J gave up 0 bases, with 16 bases separating them. The CDR3 is 16 residues long. The CDR3 region is CASTAGRGASYNEQFF. The CDR3 DNA reads TGTGCCAGCACCGCAGGCCGGGGGGCCTCCTACAATGAGCAGTTCTTC.

Points on this clone: Other nucleotide sequences in the sample specify the same CDR3. The chain recombines TRBV14 with TRBJ2-1; D is possibly TRBD2 (5 bases). The CDR3 is 14 amino acids. V lost 3 bases and J 0 bases, leaving 6 bases between the germline ends. CDR1 and CDR2 from the germline V gene are SGHDN and FVKESK. The CDR3 DNA is TGTGCCAGCAGCCAGGGGAGCTCCTACAATGAGCAGTTCTTC. Protein: CASSQGSSYNEQFF.

The CDR3 is CASGTGVQETQYF. DNA of the CDR3: TGTGCCAGTGGGACAGGGGTCCAAGAGACCCAGTACTTC. The genes are TRBV19 and TRBJ2-5; 10 nucleotides agree with TRBD1. The CDR3 covers 13 residues. Trimming cost V 8 bases and J 1 base; bases outside gene matches: 1. Per the germline V gene, CDR1 is LNHDA and CDR2 is SQIVND (reference sequence).

With regard to this clone: The junction differs from germline at one of its ends, possibly a read error. The chain combines TRBV7-7 with TRBJ2-5; 7 nucleotides match TRBD2. Per germline, CDR1 SSHAT and CDR2 FNYEAQ (reference sequence). CDR3 length equals 15 residues. CDR3 coding DNA: TGTGCTAGCAGCTTAGGGACTATGCCCCAAGAGACCCAGTACTTC. Translating gives CASSLGTMPQETQYF. The full variable domain, rest sourced from reference TRBV7-7 and TRBJ2-5, is GAGVSQSPRYKVTKRGQDVTLRCDPISSHATLYWYQQALGQGPEFLTYFNYEAQPDKSGLPSDRFSAERPEGSISTLTIQRTEQRDSAMYRCASSLGTMPQETQYFGPGTRLLVL.

Comments on this clone: Other nucleotide sequences in the sample specify the same CDR3. The CDR3 region has the DNA TGTGCCAGCAGCTCACAGGGAATGAACACTGAAGCTTTCTTT. Translation: CASSSQGMNTEAFF. J is TRBJ1-1 and V is TRBV7-2; possibly TRBD1 for D (6 bases). Germline V lookup: CDR1 SGHTA, CDR2 FQGNSA. Trimming removed 4 bases from V and 0 bases from J, with 9 bases in between. The CDR3 has 14 amino acids.

The V and J genes are TRBV30 and TRBJ1-1; no clear D gene. Germline CDR1 is GTSNPN and CDR2 is SVGIG (reference sequence). This CDR3 is 14 amino acids long. V lost 0 bases and J lost 5, with 13 bases in between. As DNA, the CDR3 is TGTGCCTGGAGTGTAACTGTCGCGGAAACTGAAGCTTTCTTT. It is translated as CAWSVTVAETEAFF.

CDR3 amino acids: CASSLSGTGAFGNQPQHF. CDR3 DNA: TGTGCCAGCAGTTTATCCGGGACAGGGGCATTTGGCAATCAGCCCCAGCATTTT. The chain combines TRBV27 with TRBJ1-5; TRBD1 matches at 10 bases. J gave up 2 bases and V 0 bases, and 7 bases lay outside the gene matches. Germline V lookup: CDR1 MNHEY, CDR2 SMNVEV (reference sequence). The length of the CDR3 is 18 residues.

V usage is TRBV5-1 and J usage is TRBJ2-2; D is unresolved. Trimming removed 3 bases from V and 8 bases from J, with 8 bases in between. The CDR3 extends over 12 amino acids. Germline V lookup: CDR1 SGHRS, CDR2 YFSETQ. The CDR3 here is CASSYLGGELFF. The CDR3 DNA reads TGCGCCAGCAGCTACCTGGGGGGGGAGCTGTTTTTT.

V usage is TRBV19 and J usage is TRBJ1-5; D remains unclear. V dropped 1 base and J dropped 5 bases, with 9 bases sitting between them. The V gene's germline CDR1 is LNHDA and CDR2 SQIVND (reference sequence). This CDR3 spans 14 amino acids. The CDR3: CASSIGSGHQPQHF. The DNA of the CDR3 is TGTGCCAGTAGTATAGGTTCCGGGCATCAGCCCCAGCATTTT.

This clone is a singleton in its sample. J is TRBJ2-4 and V is TRBV21-1; the tabulated D call, TRBD2, remains unverified against the DNA. TRBV21-1 is annotated as a pseudogene. The CDR3 runs 18 residues. DNA for the CDR3: TGTGCCAGCAGTCAAGGATGGAGGCGGTACCTAGCCAAAAACATTCAGTACTTC. This encodes CASSQGWRRYLAKNIQYF.

About this clone itself: Other nucleotide sequences from this sample produce the same CDR3. The chain recombines TRBV6-5 with TRBJ2-7; 12 bases agree with TRBD2. The CDR3 has 14 amino acids. Per germline, CDR1 MNHEY and CDR2 SVGAGI. The V segment lost 6 bases and the J segment 3 bases; nucleotides outside the gene matches: 3. The chain's CDR3 is CASSRTSGNYEQYF. The CDR3, as DNA: TGTGCCAGCAGCAGGACTAGCGGGAACTACGAGCAGTACTTC.

DNA for the CDR3: TGTGCCTGGAGTCCAACCGCCTCCCTTGGCCGGGACTACACCTTC. It codes for CAWSPTASLGRDYTF. The V gene is TRBV30, the J gene TRBJ1-2; no clear D gene. V dropped 2 bases and J dropped 10 bases, with 23 bases sitting between them. Germline V gene data show CDR1 as GTSNPN and CDR2 as SVGIG (reference sequence). CDR3 length: 15 amino acids.

As concerns this clone: In the same sample, other DNA sequences code for this CDR3. The chain is built from TRBV19 and TRBJ1-2; 9 bases align to TRBD1. J lost 7 bases, V lost 4 bases, and 4 bases had no gene match. Germline CDR1 LNHDA, CDR2 SQIVND (reference sequence). This CDR3 comprises 13 residues. CDR3 sequence reads: CASSTTGGSGYTF. As DNA, the CDR3 is TGTGCCAGTAGTACCACAGGGGGCTCTGGCTACACCTTC.

The V gene is TRBV25-1, the J gene TRBJ2-5, with unresolved D. V was trimmed by 3 bases and J by 2 bases, leaving 7 bases between them. The CDR3 runs 13 residues. Germline assignment: CDR1 MGHDK and CDR2 SYGVNS. The CDR3 DNA follows: TGTGCCAGCAGTGACCTGGGGCAAGAGACCCAGTACTTC. Residues: CASSDLGQETQYF.

The J gene is TRBJ2-5, the V gene TRBV25-1; the match to TRBD2 covers 7 bases. Per germline, CDR1 MGHDK and CDR2 SYGVNS. This CDR3 spans 16 amino acids. V shed 2 bases and J 5 bases; nucleotides not matched to a gene: 11. DNA of the CDR3: TGTGCCAGCAGTGAAATTGGGCGGGAGACTGTCGAGACCCAGTACTTC. Amino acids: CASSEIGRETVETQYF.